The 14 T cell receptor beta chains below were found in one sample sequenced in a study of regulatory T cells in long-lasting Graves disease. Time point noted: persistent/refractory GD, antithyroid drugs over 5 years with positive TRAb. The TCR library was made from RNA extracted from PBMCs. To make TCR beta libraries, researchers used iRepertoire HTBI primers and Arm-PCR of CDR3 regions. TCRdb reanalysed the multiplex PCR reads using MiXCR and keeps one entry per CDR3 protein. The sample shows around 460,000 distinct CDR3 sequences, about 20% of them seen only once. The material was peripheral blood mononuclear cells (PBMCs), obtained when the disease was refractory, from a patient treated with antithyroid drugs. The receptors were sampled from a female donor with Graves disease.

This chain connects TRBV5-1 to TRBJ2-7; possible D gene TRBD2, 5 bases. The CDR3 length is 13 residues. Per germline, CDR1 SGHRS and CDR2 YFSETQ. Trimming cost V 4 bases and J 7 bases, with 15 bases left between them. The CDR3 reads CASSLPSPWEQYF. The CDR3 DNA sequence: TGCGCCAGCAGCCTCCCTAGCCCCTGGGAGCAGTACTTC.

This clonotype was found a few times. The J gene is TRBJ1-1, the V gene TRBV7-6; 11 bases fit TRBD1. Germline CDR1 reads SGHVS; CDR2 reads FNYEAQ. This CDR3 has 15 residues. V trimming: 5 bases; J trimming: 4 bases; junction bases outside the gene matches: 6. CDR3 sequence: CASSLGQGALTEAFF. Written as DNA, the CDR3 is TGTGCCAGCAGCCTCGGACAGGGGGCTCTCACTGAAGCTTTCTTT.

The chain links TRBV27 to TRBJ2-7; 11 bases are a match to TRBD1. Trimming at V came to 5 bases and at J to 6 bases, leaving 3 bases not matched to a gene. Germline assignment: CDR1 MNHEY and CDR2 SMNVEV (reference sequence). The CDR3 sequence is 13 residues long. In DNA form, the CDR3 reads TGTGCCAGCAGTAACGGACAGGGGGCCGAGCAGTACTTC. Its protein product is CASSNGQGAEQYF.

The table lists this clonotype with a few counts. The chain employs TRBV7-8 and TRBJ2-7, with 7 bases fitting TRBD2. The ends lost 4 bases at V and 2 bases at J; junction bases unmatched: 8. The CDR3 consists of 15 residues. Germline V gene lookup returns CDR1 SGHVS and CDR2 FQNEAQ. CDR3 sequence (DNA): TGTGCCAGCAGCTCCCTCGCGGGAGAAGCCTACGAGCAGTACTTC. Protein sequence: CASSSLAGEAYEQYF.

This clonotype has a handful of counts. This chain links TRBV6-2 or TRBV6-3 with TRBJ2-1; D is perhaps TRBD1 or TRBD2 (5 bases each). V lost 4 bases and J lost 6, with 16 bases in between. This CDR3 is 15 amino acids long. Germline V gene data show CDR1 as MNHEY and CDR2 as SVGEGT. The CDR3 here is CASSLGETPRNEQFF. In nucleotides, the CDR3 is TGTGCCAGCAGTTTGGGGGAGACGCCCCGCAATGAGCAGTTCTTC.

The chain has TRBV20-1 and TRBJ2-7; TRBD2 matches 14 bases. This CDR3 has 17 residues. V lost 1 base and J lost 1; bases outside the gene matches: 6. Germline values: CDR1 DFQATT, CDR2 SNEGSKA (reference sequence). The CDR3 here is CSARGTSGGKGSYEQYF. The CDR3 nucleotides are TGCAGTGCTAGAGGGACTAGCGGGGGGAAAGGGTCCTACGAGCAGTACTTC.

This clonotype appeared a few times. V gene TRBV30 combines with J gene TRBJ1-2; D is unclear. Germline values: CDR1 GTSNPN, CDR2 SVGIG (reference sequence). CDR3 size: 12 residues. V dropped 1 base and J dropped 0 bases, with 3 bases sitting between them. CDR3 loop: CAWSGANYGYTF. CDR3 coding DNA: TGTGCCTGGAGTGGTGCTAACTATGGCTACACCTTC.

This clonotype was recorded a few times. The J gene is TRBJ2-7, the V gene TRBV28, with a possible D match to TRBD1 (6 bases). V lost 11 bases to trimming and J lost 3 bases, with 17 bases between them. The CDR3 has 13 residues. Germline V gene sequence: CDR1 MDHEN, CDR2 SYDVKM. The CDR3 DNA follows: TGTGCCTCTGGGGGACAAATCTTCTACGAGCAGTACTTC. Translated, it gives CASGGQIFYEQYF.

This clonotype has at least ten counts. The chain links TRBV27 to TRBJ1-2, with TRBD1 matching over 8 bases. This CDR3 comprises 17 residues. Germline V gives CDR1 MNHEY, CDR2 SMNVEV (reference sequence). The V gene end was trimmed by 5 bases and the J gene end by 0 bases; junction bases not matched to a gene: 11. The CDR3 DNA is TGTGCCAGCAGTCTAAGAGCGGGACAGGTAGCTAACTATGGCTACACCTTC. Translation: CASSLRAGQVANYGYTF.

At least ten counts were recorded for this clonotype. The chain links TRBV5-1 to TRBJ1-1, with D perhaps matching TRBD1 (6 bases). Germline V lookup: CDR1 SGHRS, CDR2 YFSETQ. The CDR3 has 15 residues. V was shortened by 0 bases and J by 1 base, with 10 bases between the two germline ends. CDR3 residues: CASSLAVQGNTEAFF. The CDR3 DNA is TGCGCCAGCAGCTTGGCGGTACAGGGGAACACTGAAGCTTTCTTT.

This clonotype has a count of ten or more. This chain links TRBV27 with TRBJ1-1; tentatively, D is TRBD1 (6 bases). The length of the CDR3 is 15 residues. CDR1 MNHEY and CDR2 SMNVEV come from the germline V gene (reference sequence). V lost 7 bases and J 1 base, leaving 16 bases between the germline ends. This CDR3 reads CASMSVWTANTEAFF. CDR3 nucleotide sequence: TGTGCCAGCATGTCCGTCTGGACAGCGAACACTGAAGCTTTCTTT.

This clonotype occurred a few times. The V gene is TRBV11-2, the J gene TRBJ1-3; a weak D match, TRBD1 (6 bases). Trimming removed 4 bases from V and 0 bases from J, with 13 bases in between. This CDR3 spans 16 amino acids. The germline gives CDR1 SGHAT, CDR2 FQNNGV. Here the CDR3 DNA reads TGTGCCAGCAGCTCCGGGGGGACAAGCTCTGGAAACACCATATATTTT. Encoded protein: CASSSGGTSSGNTIYF.

This clonotype was seen a handful of times. The J gene is TRBJ1-2, the V gene TRBV28, with 11 bases aligning to TRBD1. This CDR3 contains 15 residues. The germline gives CDR1 MDHEN, CDR2 SYDVKM. V lost 7 bases and J lost 5; bases outside the gene matches: 9. CDR3 nucleotide sequence: TGTGCCAGCACGACTTACGGGACAGGGGGGTATGGCTACACCTTC. Its protein product is CASTTYGTGGYGYTF.

This chain uses TRBV12-3 or TRBV12-4 with TRBJ2-2; D gene ambiguous. V gave up 5 bases and J gave up 6 bases, with 10 bases separating them. The CDR3 runs 13 residues. The CDR3 DNA reads as TGTGCCAGCAGTCCCTGGAGTGCCGGGGAGCTGTTTTTT. Its protein is CASSPWSAGELFF.